The source of this TCR beta chain is a study of human T cells and chemical hapten exposure. At the level of the study: Epicutaneous patch tests delivered 0.01% DPC to the upper back, with evaluation at 6 days.

The count of this clonotype is one. Using its own MiXCR run on the RACE reads, TCRdb lists one record per CDR3 protein. The table has 360,000 or so distinct CDR3 sequences, roughly 6% seen once. CDR3 length equals 15 residues. V dropped 3 bases and J dropped 2; count of bases not matched to a gene: 4. The germline V gene encodes CDR1 MNHEY and CDR2 SVGEGT. Time point defined: patch test 2, 6 weeks after DPC sensitization. The treatment is: therapeutic diphenylcyclopropenone sensitization with weekly scalp DPC. The receptor comes from a young woman with alopecia areata. Some clones in this sample may be carry-over from other donors' samples. Sequenced material: whole blood, taken in connection with sensitization to the hapten diphenylcyclopropenone (DPC). This chain connects TRBV6-2 or TRBV6-3 to TRBJ2-3; 8 bases match TRBD2. CDR3 sequence: CASSYKRGITDTQYF. CDR3 sequence (DNA): TGTGCCAGCAGTTATAAGCGGGGGATCACAGATACGCAGTATTTT.